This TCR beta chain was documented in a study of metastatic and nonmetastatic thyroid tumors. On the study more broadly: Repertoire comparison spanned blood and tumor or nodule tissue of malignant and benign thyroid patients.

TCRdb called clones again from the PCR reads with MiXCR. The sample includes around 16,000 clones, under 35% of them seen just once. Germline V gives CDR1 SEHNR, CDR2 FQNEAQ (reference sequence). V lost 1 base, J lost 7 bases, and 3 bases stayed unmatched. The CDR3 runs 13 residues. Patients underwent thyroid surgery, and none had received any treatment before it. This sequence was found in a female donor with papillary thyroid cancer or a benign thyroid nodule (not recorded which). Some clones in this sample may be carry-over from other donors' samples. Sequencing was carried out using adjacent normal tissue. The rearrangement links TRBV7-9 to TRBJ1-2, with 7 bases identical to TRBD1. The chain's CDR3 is CASSLEGAGGYTF. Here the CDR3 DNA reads TGTGCCAGCAGCTTAGAGGGGGCTGGTGGCTACACCTTC.